The T cell receptor (beta chain) described here comes from a study of human T cells and chemical hapten exposure. The wider study: There were per-sample TCR yield variations, arising mainly from small pooled library volume differences.

MiXCR, applied by TCRdb to the RACE reads, yields one record per CDR3 protein. The repertoire holds 60,000 to 80,000 distinct CDR3 sequences, with around 7% as singletons. General study results and limits: No shift was seen in TCRs above 1 in 1000 frequency with DPC sensitization.

This clonotype has just a few counts. No antigen is known for it. This CDR3 has 15 residues. V was trimmed by 1 base and J by 6 bases, leaving 14 bases between them. Germline values: CDR1 SGHTA, CDR2 FQGNSA. Time point given: pre-sensitization, week 0. Regarding treatment: therapeutic diphenylcyclopropenone sensitization with weekly scalp DPC. Participating donors were patients with alopecia, aged 18 to 70 years, considered appropriate candidates for DPC. This TCR came from a woman aged 25-40 years with alopecia areata. Some clones in this sample may be carry-over from other donors' samples. Sequences were derived from whole blood, sampled in connection with sensitization to the hapten diphenylcyclopropenone (DPC). The rearrangement uses TRBV7-2 and TRBJ2-3, with D unresolved. The CDR3 nucleotides are TGTGCCAGCAGCTTAGTAATAGCACTGCGCGATACGCAGTATTTT. Amino acid sequence: CASSLVIALRDTQYF.